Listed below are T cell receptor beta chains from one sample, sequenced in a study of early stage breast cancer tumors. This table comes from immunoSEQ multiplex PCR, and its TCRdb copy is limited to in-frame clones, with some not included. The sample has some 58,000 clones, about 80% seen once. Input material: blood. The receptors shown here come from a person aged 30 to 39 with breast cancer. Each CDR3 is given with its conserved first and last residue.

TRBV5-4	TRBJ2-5	CASSLAGVDQETQYF
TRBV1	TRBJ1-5	CTSSPGGEDRGNQPQHF
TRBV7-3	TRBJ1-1	CASSLGANTEAFF
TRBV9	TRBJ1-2	CASSGPGQGVGNGYTF
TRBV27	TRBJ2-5	CASRSGTGGRRSQETQYF
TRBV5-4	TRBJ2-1	CASSLAPYPYNEQFF
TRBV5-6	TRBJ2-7	CASSWRGGGSGTYEQYF
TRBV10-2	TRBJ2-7	CASSEGAGVSYEQYF
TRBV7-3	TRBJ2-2	CATAPGAANTGELFF
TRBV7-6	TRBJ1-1	CASSRNPVNTEAFF
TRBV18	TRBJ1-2	CASSPSRQGHGYTF
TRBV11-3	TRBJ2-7	CASSLGGTGNKNYEQYF
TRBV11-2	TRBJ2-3	CASSLDLAGTDTQYF
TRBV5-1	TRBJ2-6	CASSEPGANVLTF
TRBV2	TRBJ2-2	CASIRDRGTGELFF
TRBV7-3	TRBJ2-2	CASSPQTGDTGELFF
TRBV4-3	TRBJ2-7	CASSQDLGGRTSYEQYF
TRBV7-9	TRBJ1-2	CASSVTQGLGIYGYTF
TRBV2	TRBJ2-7	CASSDWDSVYEQYF
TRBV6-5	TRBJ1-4	CASSFRVHNEKLFF
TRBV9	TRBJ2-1	CASSERAGSPYNEQFF
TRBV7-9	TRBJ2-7	CASKPGLAYEQYF